The next 27 T cell receptor beta chains were all read from a single sample in a study of blood T cell repertoires in COVID-19. Measured with immunoSEQ multiplex PCR; TCRdb has only the in-frame clones, and not every one. Of over 200,000 clones in the sample, around 88% were seen once. Sequenced: peripheral blood. These TCRs come from a woman aged 45-60 years with acute or convalescent COVID-19.

The DNA of the CDR3 is TGTGCCAGCAGCTTAGGGAACAGGGGGTCCACTGAAGCTTTCTTT. Translation gives CASSLGNRGSTEAFF. This chain joins TRBV5-4 and TRBJ1-1; 8 nucleotides line up with TRBD1. Losses at the gene ends were 2 bases for V and 4 bases for J; bases not matched to a gene: 7. In germline, CDR1 is SGHNT, CDR2 YYREEE (reference sequence). The CDR3 is 15 amino acids.

This rearrangement joins TRBV5-1 to TRBJ2-5; D is possibly TRBD2 (5 bases). CDR1 is SGHRS, CDR2 YFSETQ, per germline. Trimming took 3 bases from V and 2 from J, leaving 5 bases between them. This CDR3 region has 12 residues. For the CDR3, the DNA is TGCGCCAGCAGCTGGACTCAAGAGACCCAGTACTTC. It yields the protein CASSWTQETQYF.

The chain recombines TRBV20-1 with TRBJ1-5, with D tentatively TRBD1 (5 bases). CDR3 length: 12 amino acids. CDR1 and CDR2 from the germline V gene are DFQATT and SNEGSKA (reference sequence). V lost 5 bases and J lost 6, with 11 bases in between. The CDR3 nucleotides read TGCAGTGCTGGTGCGGGGGGTCAGCCCCAGCATTTT. It yields the protein CSAGAGGQPQHF.

The CDR3 region is CASSLGGRANQPQHF. The CDR3 coding sequence is TGTGCCAGCAGCTTGGGGGGCCGGGCCAATCAGCCCCAGCATTTT. The chain employs TRBV5-4 and TRBJ1-5, with D tentatively TRBD1 (5 bases). The CDR3 extends over 15 amino acids. The germline CDR1 and CDR2 sequences are SGHNT and YYREEE (reference sequence). V lost 0 bases and J lost 3, with 10 bases in between.

The rearrangement joins TRBV6-5 to TRBJ2-3; D is perhaps TRBD1 (6 bases). There are 15 residues in the CDR3. V lost 6 bases, J lost 1 base, and 14 bases lay in between. Germline-derived CDR1 and CDR2 are MNHEY and SVGAGI. The CDR3 loop reads CASSHQGIGTDTQYF. The CDR3 nucleotides are TGTGCCAGCAGCCACCAGGGGATCGGCACAGATACGCAGTATTTT.

V usage is TRBV6-1 and J usage is TRBJ2-3, with D possibly matching TRBD2 (5 bases). Trimming stripped 2 bases from V and 10 bases from J, with 10 bases between. Germline V gene lookup returns CDR1 MNHNS and CDR2 SASEGT. The CDR3 consists of 12 residues. CDR3 coding DNA: TGTGCCAGCAGTGAAAGGAGGTGGTCGCAGTATTTT. Translation: CASSERRWSQYF.

The chain combines TRBV28 with TRBJ2-7; weak D call: TRBD1 (6 bases). V lost 11 bases, J lost 2 bases, and 16 bases lay in between. The CDR3 runs to 13 residues. CDR1 is MDHEN, CDR2 SYDVKM, per germline. The CDR3, as DNA: TGTGCCTCATCCCCGACAGGTCCCTACGAGCAGTACTTC. This gives the protein CASSPTGPYEQYF.

Turning to this clone: The same CDR3 can be traced to other DNA sequences in this sample. The J gene is TRBJ2-5, the V gene TRBV3-1 (or the pseudogene TRBV3-2), with unresolved D. The CDR3 totals 11 residues. The V and J ends lost 1 base and 5 bases respectively, with 2 bases between them. Germline CDR1 is LGHDT and CDR2 is YNNKEL (reference sequence). The CDR3: CASSQAETQYF. The CDR3 region has the DNA TGTGCCAGCAGCCAAGCGGAGACCCAGTACTTC.

V usage is TRBV10-3 and J usage is TRBJ2-7, with D uncertain. This CDR3 has 15 amino acids. Germline assignment: CDR1 ENHRY and CDR2 SYGVKD. The V end was cut by 3 bases, the J end by 7 bases, with 19 bases between. The CDR3 is CAISDSGGSFEEQYF. The DNA for the CDR3 is TGTGCCATCAGTGATTCGGGTGGGTCTTTTGAGGAGCAGTACTTC.

Notes on this clone: Mismatch with germline at one junction end may stem from a read error. The J gene is TRBJ2-5, the V gene TRBV7-7; 11 positions agree with TRBD2. The CDR3 covers 16 residues. Germline loops: CDR1 SSHAT, CDR2 FNYEAQ (reference sequence). In nucleotides, the CDR3 is TGTGCTAGCAGTCGCCTCCCGGGACTAGCGGCAGAGACCCAGTACTTC. Residues: CASSRLPGLAAETQYF.

The chain has TRBV9 and TRBJ2-3; TRBD2 matches 9 bases. The CDR3 extends over 19 amino acids. Germline-derived CDR1 and CDR2 are SGDLS and YYNGEE. Germline trimming cut 0 bases from V and 6 bases from J; bases unmatched to any gene: 17. CDR3 loop: CASSVVGRPGTSQEDTQYF. The CDR3 region has the DNA TGTGCCAGCAGCGTAGTCGGCCGCCCCGGGACTAGCCAAGAGGATACGCAGTATTTT.

The chain carries TRBV4-1 and TRBJ1-6, with a tentative D call TRBD1 (6 bases). Germline values: CDR1 MGHRA, CDR2 YSYEKL. The CDR3 runs 19 residues. Trimming took 0 bases from V and 6 from J, leaving 21 bases between them. CDR3 in amino acids: CASSQDRRGRVGSNSPLHF. The CDR3, as DNA: TGCGCCAGCAGCCAAGATCGTAGGGGGAGGGTGGGGTCTAATTCACCCCTCCACTTT.

J is TRBJ2-1 and V is TRBV19; D is unclear. From germline, CDR1 is LNHDA and CDR2 SQIVND (reference sequence). The CDR3 is 14 amino acids. The germline V and J ends were trimmed by 8 bases and 0 bases, with 11 bases remaining between them. CDR3: CASSGFYSYNEQFF. The CDR3 DNA reads as TGTGCCAGTTCCGGGTTTTACTCCTACAATGAGCAGTTCTTC.

The genes are TRBV24-1 and TRBJ2-3; D might be TRBD2 (8 bases). Trimming removed 4 bases at V and 0 bases at J, with 13 bases between. The CDR3 is made up of 16 amino acids. Germline values: CDR1 KGHDR, CDR2 SFDVKD. This CDR3 is CATSDRGTRSTDTQYF. Here the CDR3 DNA reads TGTGCCACCAGTGACAGGGGGACTAGAAGCACAGATACGCAGTATTTT.

V is TRBV6-5 and J is TRBJ2-2; perhaps TRBD2 as D (5 bases). The germline CDR1 and CDR2 sequences are MNHEY and SVGAGI. V dropped 8 bases and J dropped 6 bases, with 16 bases sitting between them. This CDR3 comprises 14 residues. The CDR3 DNA reads as TGTGCCAGCGGAAGGGTTGGGAGTTCCGGGGAGCTGTTTTTT. As protein: CASGRVGSSGELFF.

The chain combines TRBV5-5 with TRBJ1-5; 10 bases map to TRBD1. The CDR3 extends over 14 amino acids. Germline V gene data show CDR1 as SGHKS and CDR2 as YYEKEE (reference sequence). V dropped 2 bases and J dropped 5; count of bases not matched to a gene: 1. The CDR3 nucleotides read TGTGCCAGCAGCTTCGGGACAGGGGATCAGCCCCAGCATTTT. Translation: CASSFGTGDQPQHF.

The chain joins TRBV19 to TRBJ2-7, with a weak D call TRBD2 (5 bases). The germline V gene encodes CDR1 LNHDA and CDR2 SQIVND (reference sequence). The CDR3 totals 14 residues. Trimming removed 0 bases from V and 0 bases from J, with 6 bases in between. The CDR3 region is CASSIDAGSYEQYF. Written as DNA, the CDR3 is TGTGCCAGTAGTATAGACGCGGGCTCCTACGAGCAGTACTTC.

A single count supports this clone. CDR3 nucleotides: TGTGCCAGCAGCTTCCGGGACAGGGGGCTGGAGACCCAGTACTTC. Protein sequence: CASSFRDRGLETQYF. The V gene is TRBV13, the J gene TRBJ2-5, with TRBD1 matching over 12 bases. J gave up 5 bases and V 3 bases, and 4 bases lay outside the gene matches. The germline CDR1 and CDR2 sequences are PRHDT and FYEKMQ (reference sequence). The CDR3 is made up of 15 amino acids.

This chain joins TRBV28 and TRBJ2-1, with 9 bases aligning to TRBD2. This CDR3 comprises 16 residues. After removal of 6 bases from V and 8 bases from J, the junction contained 14 bases not matched to a gene. Germline assignment: CDR1 MDHEN and CDR2 SYDVKM. The CDR3 DNA is TGTGCCAGCAGCCCTGCTGGCGGGAGGGCCGTCTATGAGCAGTTCTTC. Translating it yields CASSPAGGRAVYEQFF. The entire variable domain, with the rest obtained from reference TRBV28 and TRBJ2-1, is as follows: DVKVTQSSRYLVKRTGEKVFLECVQDMDHENMFWYRQDPGLGLRLIYFSYDVKMKEKGDIPEGYSVSREKKERFSLILESASTNQTSMYLCASSPAGGRAVYEQFFGPGTRLTVL.

V is TRBV6-1 and J is TRBJ2-7; D is undetermined. This CDR3 has 15 residues. Trimming removed 1 base from V and 4 bases from J, with 14 bases in between. Germline V gene sequence: CDR1 MNHNS, CDR2 SASEGT. The CDR3 coding sequence is TGTGCCAGCAGTGAAGATCCGCGGCCCGGGTACGAGCAGTACTTC. This encodes CASSEDPRPGYEQYF.

V is TRBV7-2 and J is TRBJ2-2, with D possibly matching TRBD2 (6 bases). The CDR3 has 14 amino acids. The V gene lost 1 base and the J gene lost 4 bases, with 7 bases spanning the gap. Germline V gives CDR1 SGHTA, CDR2 FQGNSA. This CDR3 reads CASSLDGSTGELFF. The CDR3 region has the DNA TGTGCCAGCAGCTTAGACGGGAGCACCGGGGAGCTGTTTTTT. The variable domain in full, with the rest retrieved from reference TRBV7-2 and TRBJ2-2, is GAGVSQSPSNKVTEKGKDVELRCDPISGHTALYWYRQSLGQGLEFLIYFQGNSAPDKSGLPSDRFSAERTGGSVSTLTIQRTQQEDSAVYLCASSLDGSTGELFFGEGSRLTVL.

This chain joins TRBV5-4 and TRBJ2-7, with 8 bases identical to TRBD2. V was pared by 4 bases and J by 7 bases, with 16 bases of the junction left unmatched. Per germline, CDR1 SGHNT and CDR2 YYREEE (reference sequence). The CDR3 extends over 16 amino acids. Here the CDR3 reads CASSPGGSGSGLEQYF. The CDR3 DNA sequence: TGTGCCAGCAGCCCGGGGGGGAGCGGGAGTGGGTTGGAGCAGTACTTC. The variable domain in full, completed from reference TRBV5-4 and TRBJ2-7, reads ETGVTQSPTHLIKTRGQQVTLRCSSQSGHNTVSWYQQALGQGPQFIFQYYREEENGRGNFPPRFSGLQFPNYSSELNVNALELDDSALYLCASSPGGSGSGLEQYFGPGTRLTVT.

This clone was counted once. V usage is TRBV9 and J usage is TRBJ1-2; no definite D call. Germline-derived CDR1 and CDR2 are SGDLS and YYNGEE. Trimming stripped 3 bases from V and 6 bases from J, with 9 bases between. This CDR3 comprises 12 residues. The DNA for the CDR3 is TGTGCCAGCAGCGCCCTTAGAGATGGCTACACCTTC. This codes for CASSALRDGYTF.

This chain joins TRBV6-5 and TRBJ1-1; a possible D gene is TRBD1 (5 bases). Germline loops: CDR1 MNHEY, CDR2 SVGAGI. The CDR3 consists of 15 residues. Trimming removed 6 bases at V and 10 bases at J, with 24 bases between. The chain's CDR3 is CASSEAILTGAGAFF. The CDR3 nucleotides read TGTGCCAGCAGCGAGGCTATACTTACAGGTGCAGGAGCTTTCTTT.

This clone came up once. The chain couples TRBV3-1 (or the pseudogene TRBV3-2) to TRBJ2-1; 10 positions agree with TRBD2. There are 17 residues in the CDR3. CDR1 and CDR2 from the germline V gene are LGHDT and YNNKEL (reference sequence). V dropped 2 bases and J dropped 1; count of bases not matched to a gene: 5. The CDR3 region has the DNA TGTGCCAGCAGCCAAAGGACTAGCGGTACATCCTACAATGAGCAGTTCTTC. Its translation: CASSQRTSGTSYNEQFF.

The chain is built from TRBV14 and TRBJ1-1; a possible D gene is TRBD1 (6 bases). The CDR3 spans 15 residues. Germline CDR1 and CDR2: SGHDN and FVKESK. Deletions cut 4 bases from V and 1 base from J, with 13 bases between. In DNA form, the CDR3 reads TGTGCCAGCAGCCTCCAGGGGACACCGAACACTGAAGCTTTCTTT. It is translated as CASSLQGTPNTEAFF. Drawing the rest from reference TRBV14 and TRBJ1-1, the complete variable domain is EAGVTQFPSHSVIEKGQTVTLRCDPISGHDNLYWYRRVMGKEIKFLLHFVKESKQDESGMPNNRFLAERTGGTYSTLKVQPAELEDSGVYFCASSLQGTPNTEAFFGQGTRLTVV.

This sequence joins TRBV11-2 and TRBJ2-1, with TRBD2 matching 9 bases. Germline-derived CDR1 and CDR2 are SGHAT and FQNNGV. This CDR3 contains 17 residues. Trimming at V came to 10 bases and at J to 0 bases, leaving 13 bases not matched to a gene. The CDR3 reads CATEGLAGPSSYNEQFF. As DNA, the CDR3 is TGTGCCACTGAGGGGCTAGCGGGGCCAAGCTCCTACAATGAGCAGTTCTTC. The variable domain in full, with the rest retrieved from reference TRBV11-2 and TRBJ2-1, is EAGVAQSPRYKIIEKRQSVAFWCNPISGHATLYWYQQILGQGPKLLIQFQNNGVVDDSQLPKDRFSAERLKGVDSTLKIQPAKLEDSAVYLCATEGLAGPSSYNEQFFGPGTRLTVL.